The rows below give T cell receptor beta chains drawn from one sample of a study of T cell responses to AZD1222 COVID-19 vaccine. Produced via immunoSEQ multiplex PCR; TCRdb's table is partial and in-frame only. The sample carries some 150,000 clones, 80% to 95% recorded once. Specimen: peripheral blood, collected on day 0 of MenACWY control vaccination. The receptors come from an adult in good health. The CDR3 runs from the conserved cysteine through the conserved F or W. A D gene is named only where the DNA matches it firmly. Expanded clones are given a class, and other clones once, few, many or no size at all.

D: .
J: TRBJ1-1
V: TRBV19
size: .
CDR3: CASRRADHLAFF
DNA: TGTGCCAGTAGGCGGGCAGACCATCTAGCTTTCTTT

D: TRBD2
J: TRBJ2-3
V: TRBV7-9
size: .
CDR3: CASSSWTSGRRGDTQYF
DNA: TGTGCCAGCAGCTCCTGGACTAGCGGGAGAAGAGGAGATACGCAGTATTTT

D: .
J: TRBJ2-3
V: TRBV9
size: .
CDR3: CASSVGDSAKIYTQYF
DNA: TGTGCCAGCAGCGTAGGAGACTCGGCAAAAATTTATACGCAGTATTTT

D: TRBD1
J: TRBJ1-6
V: TRBV3-1/TRBV3-2
size: .
CDR3: CASSHMHRGNNSPLHF
DNA: TGTGCCAGCAGCCACATGCACAGGGGAAATAATTCACCCCTCCACTTT

D: .
J: TRBJ1-6
V: TRBV11-2
size: .
CDR3: CASSLDLRSPLHF
DNA: TGTGCCAGCAGCTTAGATTTGAGATCACCCCTCCACTTT

D: .
J: TRBJ1-4
V: TRBV11-2
size: .
CDR3: CASSLTSPNEKLFF
DNA: TGTGCCAGCAGCTTGACATCCCCCAATGAAAAACTGTTTTTT

D: TRBD2
J: TRBJ2-7
V: TRBV19
size: .
CDR3: CASSFRTSGGPYEQYF
DNA: TGTGCCAGTAGTTTCCGGACTAGCGGGGGCCCCTACGAGCAGTACTTC

D: TRBD1
J: TRBJ1-6
V: TRBV6-2/TRBV6-3
size: once
CDR3: CASSYPGTGVNSPLHF
DNA: TGTGCCAGCAGTTACCCCGGGACAGGGGTTAATTCACCCCTCCACTTT

D: TRBD2
J: TRBJ2-1
V: TRBV6-1
size: .
CDR3: CASSEAGARGDEQFF
DNA: TGTGCCAGCAGTGAAGCGGGGGCGCGGGGGGATGAGCAGTTCTTC

D: .
J: TRBJ2-1
V: TRBV15
size: .
CDR3: CATSSPSWGREFNEQFF
DNA: TGTGCCACCAGCTCGCCATCCTGGGGTAGGGAGTTCAATGAGCAGTTCTTC

D: .
J: TRBJ2-7
V: TRBV28
size: .
CDR3: CASSPLAGDKYEQYF
DNA: TGTGCCAGCAGTCCCTTAGCAGGTGATAAGTACGAGCAGTACTTC

D: .
J: TRBJ2-7
V: TRBV25-1
size: .
CDR3: CASEQGYEQYF
DNA: TGTGCCAGCGAACAGGGTTACGAGCAGTACTTC

D: .
J: TRBJ1-2
V: TRBV11-2
size: .
CDR3: CASSPMTGNYGYTF
DNA: TGTGCCAGCAGCCCAATGACGGGCAACTATGGCTACACCTTC

D: TRBD2
J: TRBJ2-1
V: TRBV27
size: .
CDR3: CASSFGTSGRNEQFF
DNA: TGTGCCAGCAGTTTCGGGACTAGCGGGAGGAATGAGCAGTTCTTC

D: TRBD1
J: TRBJ1-1
V: TRBV30
size: once
CDR3: CAWTRRGRAFF
DNA: TGTGCCTGGACCCGGAGGGGGCGAGCTTTCTTT

D: .
J: TRBJ2-1
V: TRBV5-1
size: few
CDR3: CASSLGDQHNEQFF
DNA: TGCGCCAGCAGCTTGGGGGACCAACACAATGAGCAGTTCTTC

D: TRBD1
J: TRBJ2-1
V: TRBV3-1/TRBV3-2
size: .
CDR3: CASSWRDRGDNEQFF
DNA: TGTGCCAGCAGTTGGAGGGACAGGGGAGACAATGAGCAGTTCTTC

D: TRBD1
J: TRBJ2-5
V: TRBV9
size: .
CDR3: CASSYQGEETQYF
DNA: TGTGCCAGCAGCTACCAGGGGGAGGAGACCCAGTACTTC

D: .
J: TRBJ1-1
V: TRBV18
size: .
CDR3: CASSPRRGMNTEAFF
DNA: TGTGCCAGCTCACCGAGGAGGGGCATGAACACTGAAGCTTTCTTT

D: TRBD1
J: TRBJ2-5
V: TRBV2
size: .
CDR3: CARGQGLRETQYF
DNA: TGTGCCAGGGGACAGGGGTTGAGAGAGACCCAGTACTTC

D: .
J: TRBJ1-3
V: TRBV28
size: once
CDR3: CVSSGNTIYF
DNA: TGTGTCAGCTCTGGAAACACCATATATTTT

D: .
J: TRBJ1-2
V: TRBV29-1
size: once
CDR3: CSVGTYYGYTF
DNA: TGCAGCGTTGGGACGTACTATGGCTACACCTTC

D: .
J: TRBJ1-5
V: TRBV5-5
size: .
CDR3: CASSLDSSNQPQHF
DNA: TGTGCCAGCAGCTTGGACAGTAGCAATCAGCCCCAGCATTTT

D: TRBD1
J: TRBJ1-4
V: TRBV4-2
size: .
CDR3: CASSQENRGEKLFF
DNA: TGTGCCAGCAGCCAAGAAAACAGGGGTGAAAAACTGTTTTTT

D: TRBD2
J: TRBJ2-3
V: TRBV14
size: .
CDR3: CASSHPTSSTDTQYF
DNA: TGTGCCAGCAGCCACCCGACTAGCTCCACAGATACGCAGTATTTT

D: .
J: TRBJ1-4
V: TRBV18
size: .
CDR3: CASSRNTGANEKLFF
DNA: TGTGCCAGCTCACGCAATACAGGAGCGAATGAAAAACTGTTTTTT

D: .
J: TRBJ1-4
V: TRBV5-1
size: .
CDR3: CASSRDPDTQGRFEKLFF
DNA: TGCGCCAGCAGCCGGGACCCGGACACCCAGGGGAGGTTTGAAAAACTGTTTTTT

D: .
J: TRBJ1-3
V: TRBV7-9
size: .
CDR3: CASSRNLPDSYSGNTIYF
DNA: TGTGCCAGCAGCCGAAACCTACCTGACAGCTACTCTGGAAACACCATATATTTT

D: .
J: TRBJ1-5
V: TRBV28
size: .
CDR3: CASSPRGNQPQHF
DNA: TGTGCCAGCAGCCCCCGAGGGAATCAGCCCCAGCATTTT